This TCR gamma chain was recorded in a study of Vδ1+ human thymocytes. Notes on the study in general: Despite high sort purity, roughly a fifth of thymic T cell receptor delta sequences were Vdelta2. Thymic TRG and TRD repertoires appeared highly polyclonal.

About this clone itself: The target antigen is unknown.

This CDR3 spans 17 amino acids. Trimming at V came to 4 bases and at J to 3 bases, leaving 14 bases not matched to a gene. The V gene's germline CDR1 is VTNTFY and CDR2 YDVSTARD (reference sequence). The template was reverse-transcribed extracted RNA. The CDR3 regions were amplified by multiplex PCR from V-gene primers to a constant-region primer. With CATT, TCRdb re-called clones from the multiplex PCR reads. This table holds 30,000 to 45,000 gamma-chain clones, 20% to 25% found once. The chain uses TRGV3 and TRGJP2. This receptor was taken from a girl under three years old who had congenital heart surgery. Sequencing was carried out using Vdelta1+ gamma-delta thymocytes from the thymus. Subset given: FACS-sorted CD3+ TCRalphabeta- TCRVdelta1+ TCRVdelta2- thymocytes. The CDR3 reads CATWDIPPNCSDWIKTF. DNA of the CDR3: TGTGCCACCTGGGATATCCCACCCAATTGTAGTGATTGGATCAAGACGTTT.